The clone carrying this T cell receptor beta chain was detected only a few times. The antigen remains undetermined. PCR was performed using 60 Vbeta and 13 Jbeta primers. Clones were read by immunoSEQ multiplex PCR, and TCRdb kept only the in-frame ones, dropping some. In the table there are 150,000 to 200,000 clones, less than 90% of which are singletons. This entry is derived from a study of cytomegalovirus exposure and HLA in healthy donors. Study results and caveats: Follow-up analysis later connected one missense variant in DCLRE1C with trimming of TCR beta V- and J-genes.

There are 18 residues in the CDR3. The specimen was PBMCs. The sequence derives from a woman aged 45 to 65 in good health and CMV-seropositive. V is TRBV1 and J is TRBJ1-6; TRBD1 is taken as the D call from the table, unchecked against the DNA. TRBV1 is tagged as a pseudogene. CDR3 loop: CTSSPGQGSASYNSPLHF. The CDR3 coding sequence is TGCACCAGCAGCCCGGGACAGGGTTCAGCGTCCTATAATTCACCCCTCCACTTT.